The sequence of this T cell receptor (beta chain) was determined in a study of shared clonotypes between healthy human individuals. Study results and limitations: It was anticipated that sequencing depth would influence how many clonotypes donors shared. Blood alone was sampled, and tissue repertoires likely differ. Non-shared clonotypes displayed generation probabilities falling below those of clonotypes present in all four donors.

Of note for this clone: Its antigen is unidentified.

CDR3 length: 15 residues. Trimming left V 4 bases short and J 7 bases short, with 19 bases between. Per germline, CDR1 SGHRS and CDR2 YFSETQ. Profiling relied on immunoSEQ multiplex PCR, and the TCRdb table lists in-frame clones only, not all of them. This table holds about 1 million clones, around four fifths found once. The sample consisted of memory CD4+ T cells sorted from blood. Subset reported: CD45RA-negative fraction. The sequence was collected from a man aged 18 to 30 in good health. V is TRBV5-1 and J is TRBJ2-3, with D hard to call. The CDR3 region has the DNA TGCGCCAGCAGCCAAACTTGGAGCCCGACGTATACGCAGTATTTT. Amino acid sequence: CASSQTWSPTYTQYF.